These 27 T cell receptor beta chains originate from one sample sequenced in a study of cytomegalovirus exposure and HLA in healthy donors. Amplification used 60 Vbeta primers and 13 Jbeta primers. Measured with immunoSEQ multiplex PCR; TCRdb has only the in-frame clones, and not every one. The sample has 110,000 to 150,000 clones; approximately 70% are singletons. The sequencing sample was made of PBMCs. These receptors all come from a woman aged 60 to 75 in good health and CMV-seropositive.

Comment on this clone: One junction end disagrees with the germline gene, perhaps due to a read error. The gene calls are TRBV4-1 and TRBJ1-1; tentative D call: TRBD1 (6 bases). Germline CDR1 MGHRA, CDR2 YSYEKL. The CDR3 totals 14 residues. The CDR3 spells CASSQERGGGATLF. DNA for the CDR3: TGCGCCAGCAGCCAAGAAAGGGGTGGGGGGGCGACTCTCTTT.

The chain links TRBV5-1 to TRBJ2-7; the match to TRBD2 covers 7 bases. The germline CDR1 and CDR2 sequences are SGHRS and YFSETQ. CDR3 length: 16 residues. J gave up 5 bases and V 0 bases, and 11 bases lay outside the gene matches. Written as DNA, the CDR3 is TGCGCCAGCAGCTTGGCCGGTCCCGGGAGGTGGGACGAGCAGTACTTC. Protein sequence: CASSLAGPGRWDEQYF. The full variable domain, rest sourced from reference TRBV5-1 and TRBJ2-7, is KAGVTQTPRYLIKTRGQQVTLSCSPISGHRSVSWYQQTPGQGLQFLFEYFSETQRNKGNFPGRFSGRQFSNSRSEMNVSTLELGDSALYLCASSLAGPGRWDEQYFGPGTRLTVT.

V and J are TRBV5-1 and TRBJ2-1, with 14 bases aligning to TRBD2. Germline V gives CDR1 SGHRS, CDR2 YFSETQ. The CDR3 has 16 amino acids. The ends lost 4 bases at V and 9 bases at J; junction bases unmatched: 9. The CDR3 nucleotides read TGCGCCAGCAGCCCCGGGACTAGCGGGAGTTTGGGTGAGCAGTTCTTC. Protein: CASSPGTSGSLGEQFF. Variable domain in full (rest from reference TRBV5-1 and TRBJ2-1): KAGVTQTPRYLIKTRGQQVTLSCSPISGHRSVSWYQQTPGQGLQFLFEYFSETQRNKGNFPGRFSGRQFSNSRSEMNVSTLELGDSALYLCASSPGTSGSLGEQFFGPGTRLTVL.

This chain uses TRBV19 with TRBJ1-1; 9 nucleotides line up with TRBD1. J gave up 10 bases and V 6 bases, and 12 bases lay outside the gene matches. Germline values: CDR1 LNHDA, CDR2 SQIVND (reference sequence). This CDR3 contains 14 residues. The CDR3 DNA reads as TGTGCCAGTAGGCTGGGACAGGGAGTAGGGGGAGCTTTCTTT. Translated, it gives CASRLGQGVGGAFF. Based on the CDR3 plus reference TRBV19 and TRBJ1-1, the full variable domain is DGGITQSPKYLFRKEGQNVTLSCEQNLNHDAMYWYRQDPGQGLRLIYYSQIVNDFQKGDIAEGYSVSREKKESFPLTVTSAQKNPTAFYLCASRLGQGVGGAFFGQGTRLTVV.

The V call is TRBV28, the J call TRBJ2-1; 10 positions agree with TRBD1. The CDR3 is 16 residues long. Trimming at V came to 4 bases and at J to 6 bases, leaving 9 bases not matched to a gene. CDR1 MDHEN and CDR2 SYDVKM come from the germline V gene. The CDR3 protein is CASSSPGTGAFNEQFF. The CDR3 DNA reads TGTGCCAGCAGTTCCCCCGGGACAGGGGCCTTCAATGAGCAGTTCTTC.

This rearrangement joins TRBV10-3 to TRBJ2-1, with 12 bases that match TRBD2. Germline V gene sequence: CDR1 ENHRY, CDR2 SYGVKD. The CDR3 has 15 amino acids. The V gene end was trimmed by 6 bases and the J gene end by 6 bases; junction bases not matched to a gene: 6. Here the CDR3 DNA reads TGTGCCATCAGCACCCTAGCGGGGGGGACCAATGAGCAGTTCTTC. Translating it yields CAISTLAGGTNEQFF.

V and J are TRBV4-1 and TRBJ1-2; D gene unclear. This CDR3 has 16 amino acids. Germline lookup yields CDR1 MGHRA and CDR2 YSYEKL. V lost 4 bases and J lost 2, with 17 bases in between. The CDR3 sequence is CASSPVTAGNNYGYTF. The CDR3 DNA follows: TGCGCCAGCAGCCCCGTCACCGCGGGGAACAACTATGGCTACACCTTC.

The V call is TRBV28, the J call TRBJ2-2; 11 bases are a match to TRBD1. CDR1 is MDHEN, CDR2 SYDVKM, per germline. The CDR3 is 14 residues long. V shed 10 bases, J shed 7 bases, and the junction held 8 bases outside the gene matches. CDR3 coding DNA: TGTGCCACGCATGGGACAGGGGGGGTCGGGGAGCTGTTTTTT. Amino acid sequence: CATHGTGGVGELFF.

The chain couples TRBV7-2 to TRBJ2-3; D unclear. Germline V lookup: CDR1 SGHTA, CDR2 FQGNSA. The CDR3 length is 15 residues. V lost 5 bases, J lost 2 bases, and 14 bases lay in between. CDR3 sequence reads: CASSPVAGFTDTQYF. The CDR3 nucleotides are TGTGCCAGCAGCCCGGTGGCAGGCTTCACAGATACGCAGTATTTT.

This clone was counted between two and nine times. The rearrangement joins TRBV7-9 to TRBJ2-7, with D possibly matching TRBD1 (7 bases). This CDR3 is built from 15 residues. Germline V CDR1 and CDR2: SEHNR, FQNEAQ (reference sequence). Trimming stripped 4 bases from V and 2 bases from J, with 15 bases between. The CDR3 loop is CASSSGGGPPYEQYF. The CDR3 DNA is TGTGCCAGCAGCTCCGGAGGGGGCCCCCCCTACGAGCAGTACTTC.

The chain is built from TRBV19 and TRBJ2-5, with TRBD1 matching 8 bases. The V and J ends lost 0 bases and 4 bases, in that order; junction bases with no gene match: 1. There are 14 residues in the CDR3. The germline V gene has CDR1 LNHDA and CDR2 SQIVND (reference sequence). This CDR3 is CASSIDTGGETQYF. CDR3 DNA sequence: TGTGCCAGTAGTATAGATACAGGGGGAGAGACCCAGTACTTC.

This chain joins TRBV19 and TRBJ1-1; 8 nucleotides agree with TRBD1. This CDR3 spans 15 amino acids. The V gene end was trimmed by 5 bases and the J gene end by 5 bases; junction bases not matched to a gene: 10. Per the germline V gene, CDR1 is LNHDA and CDR2 is SQIVND (reference sequence). The CDR3 loop is CASSFRTGLRTEAFF. The DNA of the CDR3 is TGTGCCAGTAGTTTCCGGACAGGGTTGAGGACTGAAGCTTTCTTT.

This clone has just a few counts. Here the CDR3 DNA reads TGTGCCAGCAGTGAACAGGGACCTGGCTACACCTTC. Translation gives CASSEQGPGYTF. The rearrangement uses TRBV28 and TRBJ1-2; a possible D gene is TRBD1 (6 bases). The CDR3 is 12 residues long. The V end was cut by 5 bases, the J end by 7 bases, with 11 bases between. Germline lookup yields CDR1 MDHEN and CDR2 SYDVKM.

The V and J genes are TRBV30 and TRBJ2-1; D is possibly TRBD1 (7 bases). CDR3 length: 15 residues. Germline lookup yields CDR1 GTSNPN and CDR2 SVGIG (reference sequence). V gave up 4 bases and J gave up 7 bases, with 20 bases separating them. The CDR3 loop reads CAWKTGAAGRNEQFF. The CDR3, as DNA: TGTGCCTGGAAAACAGGGGCCGCAGGGAGGAATGAGCAGTTCTTC.

The chain couples TRBV5-1 to TRBJ2-3; tentative D call: TRBD1 (6 bases). The germline V and J ends were trimmed by 5 bases and 2 bases, with 15 bases remaining between them. The CDR3 has 15 residues. The germline gives CDR1 SGHRS, CDR2 YFSETQ. The CDR3 region is CASSPETGPTDTQYF. Here the CDR3 DNA reads TGCGCCAGCAGTCCGGAAACAGGGCCCACAGATACGCAGTATTTT.

This clone showed up just a few times. The gene calls are TRBV19 and TRBJ1-1, with D possibly matching TRBD1 (6 bases). The CDR3 has 15 residues. V dropped 5 bases and J dropped 0 bases, with 13 bases sitting between them. Per the germline V gene, CDR1 is LNHDA and CDR2 is SQIVND (reference sequence). Here the CDR3 reads CASSRGDTMNTEAFF. In nucleotides, the CDR3 is TGTGCCAGTAGTCGTGGGGACACCATGAACACTGAAGCTTTCTTT.

This clone was counted only a few times. V is TRBV5-6 and J is TRBJ2-1; 8 bases line up with TRBD2. Germline trimming cut 6 bases from V and 3 bases from J; bases unmatched to any gene: 17. Looked up from germline, CDR1 is SGHDT and CDR2 is YYEEEE. CDR3 length: 18 amino acids. The CDR3 spells CASTLGPVALAVYNEQFF. The CDR3 DNA follows: TGTGCCAGCACCCTGGGGCCCGTTGCACTAGCGGTCTACAATGAGCAGTTCTTC. Supplemented by reference TRBV5-6 and TRBJ2-1, the full variable domain reads DAGVTQSPTHLIKTRGQQVTLRCSPKSGHDTVSWYQQALGQGPQFIFQYYEEEERQRGNFPDRFSGHQFPNYSSELNVNALLLGDSALYLCASTLGPVALAVYNEQFFGPGTRLTVL.

The rearrangement joins TRBV11-2 to TRBJ1-1; TRBD1 agrees at 7 bases. V lost 5 bases to trimming and J lost 4 bases; unmatched junction nucleotides: 4. CDR1 is SGHAT and CDR2 is FQNNGV in the germline V gene. This CDR3 contains 13 residues. This CDR3 reads CASSETGTTEAFF. DNA for the CDR3: TGTGCCAGCAGCGAGACAGGGACCACTGAAGCTTTCTTT. The full variable domain, in which reference TRBV11-2 and TRBJ1-1 provide the parts outside the CDR3, is EAGVAQSPRYKIIEKRQSVAFWCNPISGHATLYWYQQILGQGPKLLIQFQNNGVVDDSQLPKDRFSAERLKGVDSTLKIQPAKLEDSAVYLCASSETGTTEAFFGQGTRLTVV.

The chain employs TRBV28 and TRBJ2-2, with 7 bases aligning to TRBD2. CDR1 is MDHEN, CDR2 SYDVKM, per germline. Trimming cost V 2 bases and J 4 bases; bases outside gene matches: 4. The CDR3 spans 15 residues. CDR3 loop: CASSLSSGPTGELFF. CDR3 nucleotides: TGTGCCAGCAGTTTAAGTAGCGGGCCCACCGGGGAGCTGTTTTTT.

The rearrangement uses TRBV28 and TRBJ2-2; possibly TRBD1 for D (5 bases). CDR3 length: 14 residues. Trimming pared 2 bases from V and 7 bases from J, leaving 11 bases between. Germline CDR1 reads MDHEN; CDR2 reads SYDVKM. The CDR3 coding sequence is TGTGCCAGCAGTTTACAGGGAACGGGCGGGGAGCTGTTTTTT. Translating gives CASSLQGTGGELFF.

The chain recombines TRBV15 with TRBJ2-1, with 8 positions matching TRBD2. Germline V gene lookup returns CDR1 LNHNV and CDR2 YYDKDF (reference sequence). Trimming cost V 0 bases and J 7 bases; bases outside gene matches: 8. The CDR3 runs to 16 residues. The DNA of the CDR3 is TGTGCCACCAGCAGAGATTCAGCGGGAGTAGGGAATGAGCAGTTCTTC. Protein: CATSRDSAGVGNEQFF.

This clone has only one observation. The chain joins TRBV7-9 to TRBJ2-5, with a tentative D call TRBD1 (5 bases). The J call is doubtful: the DNA matches TRBJ2-7 better. This CDR3 is built from 13 residues. Per germline, CDR1 SEHNR and CDR2 FQNEAQ (reference sequence). CDR3 sequence: CASSRQGYHEQYF. DNA of the CDR3: TGTGCCAGCAGCCGCCAGGGTTACCACGAGCAGTACTTC.

As DNA, the CDR3 is TGTGCCATCAGTGACCGGGAGGTCGCCGGGGAGCTGTTTTTT. Translation gives CAISDREVAGELFF. This chain uses TRBV10-3 with TRBJ2-2, with 7 bases matching TRBD2. CDR1 and CDR2 from the germline V gene are ENHRY and SYGVKD. Losses at the gene ends were 3 bases for V and 6 bases for J; bases not matched to a gene: 4. The CDR3 loop spans 14 amino acids.

V and J are TRBV19 and TRBJ1-1; 7 bases are shared with TRBD1. Trimming cost V 1 base and J 11 bases; bases outside gene matches: 7. Germline V gene sequence: CDR1 LNHDA, CDR2 SQIVND (reference sequence). The CDR3 sequence is 13 residues long. CDR3: CASSIGQGIGAFF. CDR3 DNA sequence: TGTGCCAGTAGTATAGGACAGGGAATCGGGGCTTTCTTT.

A note on this clone: The same CDR3 arises from other DNA sequences in this sample as well. The chain combines TRBV7-9 with TRBJ2-3, with 8 bases fitting TRBD2. Unmatched junction bases numbered 4, after V lost 2 bases and J lost 6 bases. The CDR3 has 14 amino acids. The V gene's germline CDR1 is SEHNR and CDR2 FQNEAQ (reference sequence). The CDR3 nucleotides are TGTGCCAGCAGCTTAACGGGGGGGACGGATACGCAGTATTTT. Translating gives CASSLTGGTDTQYF.

This clone has a single count. The gene calls are TRBV5-4 and TRBJ2-5; possibly TRBD1 for D (5 bases). Germline CDR1 reads SGHNT; CDR2 reads YYREEE (reference sequence). The CDR3 has 14 residues. Trimming removed 4 bases at V and 5 bases at J, with 15 bases between. The CDR3 loop is CASSQMGPWETQYF. For the CDR3, the DNA is TGTGCCAGCAGCCAGATGGGGCCGTGGGAGACCCAGTACTTC.

The chain is built from TRBV2 and TRBJ2-3; a weak D match, TRBD1 (5 bases). This CDR3 has 13 amino acids. Per the germline V gene, CDR1 is SNHLY and CDR2 is FYNNEI. V lost 8 bases and J 2 bases, leaving 11 bases between the germline ends. CDR3 bases: TGTGCCAGCGTCCGACAGACCACAGATACGCAGTATTTT. It is translated as CASVRQTTDTQYF.